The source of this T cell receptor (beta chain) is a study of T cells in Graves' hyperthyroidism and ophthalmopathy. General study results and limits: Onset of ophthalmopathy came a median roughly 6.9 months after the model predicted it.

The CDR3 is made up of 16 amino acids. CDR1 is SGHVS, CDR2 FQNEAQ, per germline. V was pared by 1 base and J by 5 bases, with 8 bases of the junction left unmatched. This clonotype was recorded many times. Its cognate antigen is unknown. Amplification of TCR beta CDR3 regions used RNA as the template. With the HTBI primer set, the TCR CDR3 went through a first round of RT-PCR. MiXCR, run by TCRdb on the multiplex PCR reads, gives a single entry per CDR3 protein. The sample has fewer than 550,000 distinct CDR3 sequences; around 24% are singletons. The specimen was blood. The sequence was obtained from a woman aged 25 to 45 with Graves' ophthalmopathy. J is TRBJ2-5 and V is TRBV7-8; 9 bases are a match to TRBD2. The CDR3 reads CASSLEAGGQVETQYF. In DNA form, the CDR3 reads TGTGCCAGCAGCTTAGAGGCGGGGGGGCAAGTGGAGACCCAGTACTTC.